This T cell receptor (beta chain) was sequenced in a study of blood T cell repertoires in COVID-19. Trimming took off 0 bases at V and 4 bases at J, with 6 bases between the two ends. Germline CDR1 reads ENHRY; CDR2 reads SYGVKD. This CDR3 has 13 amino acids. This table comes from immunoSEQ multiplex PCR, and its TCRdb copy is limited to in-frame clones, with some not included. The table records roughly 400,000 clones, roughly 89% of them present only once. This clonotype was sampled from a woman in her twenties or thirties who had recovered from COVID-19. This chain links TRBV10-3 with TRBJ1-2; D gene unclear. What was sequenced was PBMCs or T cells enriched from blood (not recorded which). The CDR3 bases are TGTGCCATCAGTGAGTCGACTGTCTATGGCTACACCTTC. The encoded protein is CAISESTVYGYTF.